Shown below are 7 T cell receptor beta chains from a single sample sequenced in a study of cytomegalovirus exposure and HLA in healthy donors. The PCR ran on 60 Vbeta and 13 Jbeta primers. Profiling relied on immunoSEQ multiplex PCR, and the TCRdb table lists in-frame clones only, not all of them. This sample has approximately 150,000 clones; around 83% occur once, and the top ten carry about 2.5%. Sequenced input: PBMCs. These TCRs come from a young man in good health and CMV-seropositive.

The chain couples TRBV7-9 to TRBJ2-7; 15 bases match TRBD2. Germline V gene sequence: CDR1 SEHNR, CDR2 FQNEAQ (reference sequence). The CDR3 loop spans 18 amino acids. The CDR3 sequence: CSSSLAGLAGGPSYEQYV. The DNA for the CDR3 is TGTTCCAGCAGCTTAGCGGGACTAGCGGGAGGTCCCTCCTACGAGCAGTACGTC.

The chain combines TRBV5-1 with TRBJ2-7, with TRBD1 matching 7 bases. J was trimmed by 4 bases and V by 3 bases; bases with no gene match: 13. CDR1 and CDR2 from the germline V gene are SGHRS and YFSETQ. The CDR3 length is 16 residues. The CDR3 coding sequence is TGCGCCAGCAGCTCGAGTGCCTCCGGGACAGAGTACGAGCAGTACTTC. This gives the protein CASSSSASGTEYEQYF.

The V call is TRBV27, the J call TRBJ2-1; D may be TRBD1 (6 bases). CDR1 and CDR2 from the germline V gene are MNHEY and SMNVEV (reference sequence). Trimming left V 6 bases short and J 8 bases short, with 14 bases between. This CDR3 region has 13 residues. The CDR3 bases are TGTGCCAGCAGCCCACAGGGATCGGATGAGCAGTTCTTC. Amino acids: CASSPQGSDEQFF.

The chain uses TRBV7-2 and TRBJ1-1; tentatively, D is TRBD1 (6 bases). The CDR3 has 13 amino acids. V was trimmed by 3 bases and J by 4 bases, leaving 9 bases between them. Germline V gene lookup returns CDR1 SGHTA and CDR2 FQGNSA. The CDR3 DNA sequence: TGTGCCAGCAGCTTGGGGGCGACCACTGAAGCTTTCTTT. Translated: CASSLGATTEAFF.

This chain connects TRBV9 to TRBJ1-6; 7 nucleotides match TRBD1. This CDR3 contains 15 residues. Germline CDR1 reads SGDLS; CDR2 reads YYNGEE. The V and J ends lost 0 bases and 9 bases, in that order; junction bases with no gene match: 6. For the CDR3, the DNA is TGTGCCAGCAGCGTAGACGGGACAGCCCCTTCACCCCTCCACTTT. Translation: CASSVDGTAPSPLHF.

This rearrangement joins TRBV11-3 to TRBJ2-5; D gene unclear. V was pared by 3 bases and J by 4 bases, with 3 bases between. The CDR3 has 11 residues. Germline V lookup: CDR1 SGHNT, CDR2 YENEEA. CDR3 loop: CASSFGETQYF. The CDR3 DNA reads TGTGCCAGCAGCTTCGGAGAGACCCAGTACTTC.

This sequence joins TRBV7-2 and TRBJ2-5; 12 bases are a match to TRBD2. Looked up from germline, CDR1 is SGHTA and CDR2 is FQGNSA. This CDR3 is built from 15 residues. Trimming at V came to 3 bases and at J to 2 bases, leaving 1 base not matched to a gene. The CDR3 DNA reads as TGTGCCAGCAGCTTTGGACTAGCGGGGCAAGAGACCCAGTACTTC. It encodes CASSFGLAGQETQYF.